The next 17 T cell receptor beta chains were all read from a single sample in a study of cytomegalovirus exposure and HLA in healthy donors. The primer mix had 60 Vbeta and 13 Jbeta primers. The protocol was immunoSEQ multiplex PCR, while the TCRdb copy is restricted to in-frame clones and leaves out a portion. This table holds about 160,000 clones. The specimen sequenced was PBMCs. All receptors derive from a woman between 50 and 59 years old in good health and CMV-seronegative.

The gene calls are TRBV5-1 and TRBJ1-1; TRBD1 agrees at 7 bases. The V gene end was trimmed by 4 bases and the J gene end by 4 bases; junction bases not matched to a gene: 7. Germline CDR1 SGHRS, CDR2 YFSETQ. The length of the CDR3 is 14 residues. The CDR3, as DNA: TGCGCCAGCAGCCCACTGCAGGGGGGCACTGAAGCTTTCTTT. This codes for CASSPLQGGTEAFF.

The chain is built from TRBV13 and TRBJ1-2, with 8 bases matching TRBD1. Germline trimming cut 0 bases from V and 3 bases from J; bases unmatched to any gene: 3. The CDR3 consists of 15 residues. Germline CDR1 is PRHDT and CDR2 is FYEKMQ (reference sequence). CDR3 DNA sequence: TGTGCCAGCAGCTTAGGCCCGACAGGGGACTATGGCTACACCTTC. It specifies CASSLGPTGDYGYTF.

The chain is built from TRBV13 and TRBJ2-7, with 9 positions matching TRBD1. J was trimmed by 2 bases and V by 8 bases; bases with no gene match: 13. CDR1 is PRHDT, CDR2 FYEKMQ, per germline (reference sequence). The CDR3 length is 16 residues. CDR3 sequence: CASALSLGTGTYEQYF. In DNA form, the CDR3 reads TGTGCCAGCGCACTCTCCCTCGGGACAGGGACCTACGAGCAGTACTTC.

CDR3 DNA: TGTGCCAGCAGCTTGGGGGGGCGCGGTCAGCCCCAGCATTTT. It translates to CASSLGGRGQPQHF. V is TRBV5-4 and J is TRBJ1-5, with D possibly matching TRBD1 (6 bases). The CDR3 has 14 residues. CDR1 SGHNT and CDR2 YYREEE come from the germline V gene (reference sequence). Trimming shortened V by 0 bases and J by 6 bases, and 10 bases separated the two germline ends. Combining the CDR3 with reference TRBV5-4 and TRBJ1-5 gives the whole variable domain ETGVTQSPTHLIKTRGQQVTLRCSSQSGHNTVSWYQQALGQGPQFIFQYYREEENGRGNFPPRFSGLQFPNYSSELNVNALELDDSALYLCASSLGGRGQPQHFGDGTRLSIL.

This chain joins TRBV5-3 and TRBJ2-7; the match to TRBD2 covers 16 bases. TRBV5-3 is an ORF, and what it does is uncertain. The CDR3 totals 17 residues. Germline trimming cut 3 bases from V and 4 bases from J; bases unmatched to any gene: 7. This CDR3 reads CARSSGTSGRAQYEQYF. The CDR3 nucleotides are TGTGCCAGAAGCTCCGGGACTAGCGGGAGGGCCCAATACGAGCAGTACTTC.

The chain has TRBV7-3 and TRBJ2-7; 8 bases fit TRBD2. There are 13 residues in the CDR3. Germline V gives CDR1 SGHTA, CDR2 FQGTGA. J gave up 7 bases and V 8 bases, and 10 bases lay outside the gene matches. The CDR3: CASSGSAGEEQYF. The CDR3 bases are TGTGCCAGCTCCGGGTCAGCGGGAGAGGAGCAGTACTTC.

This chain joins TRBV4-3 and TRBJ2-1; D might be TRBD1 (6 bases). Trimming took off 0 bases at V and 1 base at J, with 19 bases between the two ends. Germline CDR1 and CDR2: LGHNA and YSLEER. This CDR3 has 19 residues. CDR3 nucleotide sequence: TGCGCCAGCAGCCAAGATGGGTACGGCAGGACAGAATCCTACAATGAGCAGTTCTTC. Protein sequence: CASSQDGYGRTESYNEQFF.

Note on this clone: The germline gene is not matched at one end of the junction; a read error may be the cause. The CDR3 nucleotides read TGTGCCGGCAGTACCAGCGGGGCATACAATGAGCAGTTCTTC. Protein product: CAGSTSGAYNEQFF. The chain employs TRBV6-5 and TRBJ2-1; TRBD2 matches 7 bases. Germline V gene sequence: CDR1 MNHEY, CDR2 SVGAGI. The CDR3 consists of 14 residues.

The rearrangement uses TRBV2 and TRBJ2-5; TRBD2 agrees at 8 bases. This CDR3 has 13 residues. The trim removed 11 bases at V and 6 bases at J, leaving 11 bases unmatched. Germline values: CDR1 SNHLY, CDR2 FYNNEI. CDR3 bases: TGTGCCGGTTCCACCGGGGGGGCGAAGACCCAGTACTTC. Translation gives CAGSTGGAKTQYF.

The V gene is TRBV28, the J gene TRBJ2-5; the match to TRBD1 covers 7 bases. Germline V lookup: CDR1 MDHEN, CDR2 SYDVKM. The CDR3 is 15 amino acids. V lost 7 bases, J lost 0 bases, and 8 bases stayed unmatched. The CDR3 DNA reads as TGTGCCAGCACCCGGGGCAGGGGGTACCAAGAGACCCAGTACTTC. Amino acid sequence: CASTRGRGYQETQYF.

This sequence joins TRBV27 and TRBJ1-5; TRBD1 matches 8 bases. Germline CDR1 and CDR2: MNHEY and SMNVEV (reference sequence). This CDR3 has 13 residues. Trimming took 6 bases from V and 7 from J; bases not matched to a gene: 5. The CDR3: CASRLTGDQPQHF. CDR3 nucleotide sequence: TGTGCCAGCAGGTTGACAGGGGACCAGCCCCAGCATTTT.

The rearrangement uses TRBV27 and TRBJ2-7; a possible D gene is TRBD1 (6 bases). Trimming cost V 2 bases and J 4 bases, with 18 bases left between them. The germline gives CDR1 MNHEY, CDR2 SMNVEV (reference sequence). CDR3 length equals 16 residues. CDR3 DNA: TGTGCCAGCAGTTTAGCCGCTCAGGGGTTCCCTTACGAGCAGTACTTC. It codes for CASSLAAQGFPYEQYF.

CDR3 in DNA: TGTGCCAGCAGCAATAGAGGACAGGGCGCCTACGAGCAGTACTTC. The encoded protein is CASSNRGQGAYEQYF. The chain links TRBV21-1 to TRBJ2-7; TRBD1 reflects the table's D call only, with no check against the DNA. TRBV21-1 is a known pseudogene. The CDR3 runs 15 residues.

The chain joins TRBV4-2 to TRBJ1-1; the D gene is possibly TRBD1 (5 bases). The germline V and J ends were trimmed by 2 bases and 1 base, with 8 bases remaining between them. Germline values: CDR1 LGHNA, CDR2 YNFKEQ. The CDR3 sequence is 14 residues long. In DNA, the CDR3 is TGTGCCAGCAGCCAAACAGGAGAGAACACTGAAGCTTTCTTT. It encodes CASSQTGENTEAFF.

The CDR3: CASSQDGEEISPLHF. The CDR3 DNA reads TGTGCCAGCAGCCAAGATGGGGAGGAGATTTCACCCCTCCACTTT. The V and J genes are TRBV4-2 and TRBJ1-6; no definite D call. Germline CDR1 LGHNA, CDR2 YNFKEQ. The CDR3 runs 15 residues. Trimming took 0 bases from V and 9 from J, leaving 12 bases between them.

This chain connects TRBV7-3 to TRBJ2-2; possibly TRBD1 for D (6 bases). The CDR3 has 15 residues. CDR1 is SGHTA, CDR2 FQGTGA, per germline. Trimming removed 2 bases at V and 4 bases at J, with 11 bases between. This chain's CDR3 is CASSLYRAATGELFF. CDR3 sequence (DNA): TGTGCCAGCAGCTTATACAGGGCGGCCACCGGGGAGCTGTTTTTT.

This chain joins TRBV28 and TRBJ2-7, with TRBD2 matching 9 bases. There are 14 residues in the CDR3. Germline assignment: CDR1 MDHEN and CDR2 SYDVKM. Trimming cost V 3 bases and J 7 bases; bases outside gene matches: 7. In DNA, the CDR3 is TGTGCCAGCAGTTTGTCCACTAGCGGGTGGGAGCAGTACTTC. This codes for CASSLSTSGWEQYF.